This TCR beta chain is drawn from a study of blood T cells in healthy people across ages. V was shortened by 0 bases and J by 8 bases, with 22 bases between the two germline ends. CDR1 and CDR2 (germline): MGHRA, YSYEKL. The CDR3 has 18 amino acids. A sample-barcoded 5' primer and a J-beta primer mix were used in a second PCR of roughly 7 to 12 cycles. TCRdb itself ran the 5' RACE reads through MiXCR, one entry per CDR3 protein. Counted here are 600,000 to 850,000 distinct CDR3 sequences, 20% to 30% occurring once; the ten biggest clones make up around 9.2%. This clonotype was recorded a few times. Another study also made use of these data, one on T cells of mothers and their children.

The specimen was blood. The chain uses TRBV4-1 and TRBJ1-4, with no clear D. This TCR came from a boy younger than 18 in good health. CDR3 in DNA: TGCGCCAGCAGCCAAGAAGCAGGAAATCAGAGGGCGAACGAAAAACTGTTTTTT. It is translated as CASSQEAGNQRANEKLFF.